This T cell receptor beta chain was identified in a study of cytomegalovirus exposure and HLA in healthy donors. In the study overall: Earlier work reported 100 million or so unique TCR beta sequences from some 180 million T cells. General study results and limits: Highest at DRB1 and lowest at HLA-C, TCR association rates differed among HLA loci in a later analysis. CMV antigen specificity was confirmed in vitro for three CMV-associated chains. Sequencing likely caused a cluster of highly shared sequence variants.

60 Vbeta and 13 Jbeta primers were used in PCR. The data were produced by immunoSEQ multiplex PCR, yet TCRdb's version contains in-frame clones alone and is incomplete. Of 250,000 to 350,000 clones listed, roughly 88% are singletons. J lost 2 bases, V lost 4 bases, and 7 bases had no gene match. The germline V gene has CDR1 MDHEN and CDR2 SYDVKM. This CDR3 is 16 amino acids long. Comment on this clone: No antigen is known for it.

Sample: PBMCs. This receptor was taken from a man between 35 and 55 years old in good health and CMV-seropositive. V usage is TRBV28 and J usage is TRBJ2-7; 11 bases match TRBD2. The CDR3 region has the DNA TGTGCCAGCAGTTCCATAGCGGGAGGGCCGACCTACGAGCAGTACTTC. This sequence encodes CASSSIAGGPTYEQYF.